Below, 32 T cell receptor beta chains from the same sample are listed, as sequenced in a study of T cell responses to AZD1222 COVID-19 vaccine (dated by TCRdb to the early 2020s). The sample's time point label, in plain terms: about 28 days (+/-7) after the second vaccine dose. The method was the immunoSEQ multiplex PCR assay. The source is immuneACCESS, and TCRdb retained only in-frame sequences with V and J called. Part of the clones is not carried over; for the studies checked, unresolved V genes explain less than half of this, and the remainder is unexplained. This sample holds around 200,000 clones; more than 70% were observed only once. The top ten constitute more than 25% of the sample. Sample: peripheral blood, taken 28 days after the second AZD1222 dose. Receptors were obtained from an adult who received the AZD1222 COVID-19 vaccine.

The J gene is TRBJ2-3, the V gene TRBV24-1; D perhaps matches TRBD2 (5 bases). Trimming removed 0 bases at V and 0 bases at J, with 6 bases between. Germline V gene sequence: CDR1 KGHDR, CDR2 SFDVKD. The CDR3 runs 15 residues. The CDR3 nucleotides are TGTGCCACCAGTGATTTGGGCGGGAGCACAGATACGCAGTATTTT. It codes for CATSDLGGSTDTQYF.

The chain is built from TRBV28 and TRBJ1-1; D perhaps matches TRBD1 (6 bases). Per the germline V gene, CDR1 is MDHEN and CDR2 is SYDVKM. The V and J ends lost 3 bases and 8 bases respectively, with 19 bases between them. This CDR3 spans 15 amino acids. The CDR3 protein is CASSLGTPAKAEAFF. In nucleotides, the CDR3 is TGTGCCAGCAGTTTGGGGACACCAGCCAAAGCGGAAGCTTTCTTT.

The chain recombines TRBV7-9 with TRBJ2-1; 7 bases are a match to TRBD2. Germline V gene sequence: CDR1 SEHNR, CDR2 FQNEAQ (reference sequence). V shed 4 bases and J 2 bases; nucleotides not matched to a gene: 11. CDR3 size: 17 residues. Here the CDR3 reads CASSWGGASRTYNEQFF. The CDR3 DNA is TGTGCCAGCAGCTGGGGAGGGGCTAGCCGAACCTACAATGAGCAGTTCTTC.

The chain uses TRBV28 and TRBJ1-1; 8 positions match TRBD1. The germline V gene encodes CDR1 MDHEN and CDR2 SYDVKM. Trimming took 6 bases from V and 3 from J; bases not matched to a gene: 3. CDR3 length: 13 amino acids. Here the CDR3 DNA reads TGTGCCAGCAGGTTACAGGGGGACACTGAAGCTTTCTTT. Its protein product is CASRLQGDTEAFF.

V usage is TRBV7-9 and J usage is TRBJ2-1; 11 positions match TRBD2. Per the germline V gene, CDR1 is SEHNR and CDR2 is FQNEAQ (reference sequence). The V segment lost 5 bases and the J segment 8 bases; nucleotides outside the gene matches: 11. This CDR3 contains 16 residues. The CDR3 here is CASSGTGLADFDEQFF. The CDR3 nucleotides are TGTGCCAGCAGCGGGACGGGACTAGCGGATTTCGATGAGCAGTTCTTC.

The rearrangement links TRBV6-2 or TRBV6-3 to TRBJ2-4, with D hard to call. V was pared by 4 bases and J by 8 bases, with 12 bases between. The CDR3 consists of 13 residues. Per the germline V gene, CDR1 is MNHEY and CDR2 is SVGEGT. CDR3 amino acids: CASSSKPLDIQYF. The CDR3 bases are TGTGCCAGCAGTTCCAAACCCCTAGACATTCAGTACTTC.

The V and J genes are TRBV7-2 and TRBJ2-7, with a tentative D call TRBD2 (5 bases). This CDR3 comprises 16 residues. Germline lookup yields CDR1 SGHTA and CDR2 FQGNSA. Trimming removed 3 bases from V and 0 bases from J, with 15 bases in between. Here the CDR3 DNA reads TGTGCCAGCAGCTTGTCGCTTTTGGGGAGCTCCTACGAGCAGTACTTC. Translation gives CASSLSLLGSSYEQYF. The full variable domain, with the rest looked up from reference TRBV7-2 and TRBJ2-7, is GAGVSQSPSNKVTEKGKDVELRCDPISGHTALYWYRQSLGQGLEFLIYFQGNSAPDKSGLPSDRFSAERTGGSVSTLTIQRTQQEDSAVYLCASSLSLLGSSYEQYFGPGTRLTVT.

The V call is TRBV6-1, the J call TRBJ1-4, with D perhaps TRBD1 (6 bases). Trimming removed 5 bases at V and 3 bases at J, with 10 bases between. The germline V gene encodes CDR1 MNHNS and CDR2 SASEGT. The CDR3 sequence is 14 residues long. The CDR3 nucleotides read TGTGCCAGCAGTTTACAGGGTTCTAATGAAAAACTGTTTTTT. It specifies CASSLQGSNEKLFF.

This sequence joins TRBV28 and TRBJ2-7; D might be TRBD1 or TRBD2, each matching 5 bases. V shed 7 bases and J shed 2 bases, with 18 bases lying between them. The CDR3 has 15 residues. Germline CDR1 and CDR2: MDHEN and SYDVKM. The CDR3 DNA is TGTGCCAGCACTGGTCACCGAGTGGGGGCCTACGAGCAGTACTTC. It specifies CASTGHRVGAYEQYF.

V usage is TRBV3-1 (or the pseudogene TRBV3-2) and J usage is TRBJ2-5; D remains ambiguous. The CDR3 runs 13 residues. The V gene's germline CDR1 is LGHDT and CDR2 YNNKEL (reference sequence). V gave up 2 bases and J gave up 5 bases, with 9 bases separating them. CDR3 in amino acids: CASSQIVRETQYF. CDR3 DNA sequence: TGTGCCAGCAGCCAAATAGTCCGGGAGACCCAGTACTTC.

This clone appeared a single time. The V gene is TRBV5-1, the J gene TRBJ2-3; no clear D gene. The V gene lost 0 bases and the J gene lost 2 bases, with 7 bases spanning the gap. The CDR3 is made up of 14 amino acids. The V gene's germline CDR1 is SGHRS and CDR2 YFSETQ. CDR3 DNA: TGCGCCAGCAGCTTGGGCAGATTCACAGATACGCAGTATTTT. Translation: CASSLGRFTDTQYF.

A few counts support this clone. The chain has TRBV9 and TRBJ2-7; 10 positions match TRBD2. J was trimmed by 5 bases and V by 3 bases; bases with no gene match: 8. Germline CDR1 reads SGDLS; CDR2 reads YYNGEE. CDR3 size: 15 residues. CDR3 DNA: TGTGCCAGCAGCGCTCGTTCTAGCGGGAGAAACGAGCAGTACTTC. Translated, it gives CASSARSSGRNEQYF.

The rearrangement joins TRBV18 to TRBJ2-7; the D gene is possibly TRBD1 (6 bases). The V end was cut by 0 bases, the J end by 6 bases, with 18 bases between. CDR3 size: 16 residues. Germline-derived CDR1 and CDR2 are KGHSH and LQKENI. This chain's CDR3 is CASSPPGRGKGGEQYF. As DNA, the CDR3 is TGTGCCAGCTCACCACCGGGACGGGGAAAAGGGGGCGAGCAGTACTTC.

J is TRBJ1-1 and V is TRBV7-6, with 9 bases matching TRBD1. The CDR3 loop spans 15 amino acids. The J segment lost 0 bases and the V segment lost 6 bases, leaving 5 bases of the junction unmatched. Germline V lookup: CDR1 SGHVS, CDR2 FNYEAQ. In DNA form, the CDR3 reads TGTGCCAGCAGTCCCGGGGACAGGGTGAACACTGAAGCTTTCTTT. Protein sequence: CASSPGDRVNTEAFF.

The V and J genes are TRBV5-1 and TRBJ2-5, with a tentative D call TRBD1 (6 bases). This CDR3 is built from 15 residues. Deletions cut 5 bases from V and 1 base from J, with 15 bases between. Per germline, CDR1 SGHRS and CDR2 YFSETQ. CDR3 in amino acids: CASRPPDRSQETQYF. The DNA of the CDR3 is TGCGCCAGCAGACCTCCCGACAGGAGCCAAGAGACCCAGTACTTC.

The V gene is TRBV20-1, the J gene TRBJ2-7; no clear D. V was pared by 2 bases and J by 4 bases, with 6 bases between. The germline gives CDR1 DFQATT, CDR2 SNEGSKA (reference sequence). The CDR3 contains 11 residues. The CDR3 loop is CSARLGYEQYF. The CDR3 coding sequence is TGCAGTGCTAGATTGGGGTACGAGCAGTACTTC.

The genes are TRBV7-8 and TRBJ2-3; 11 bases agree with TRBD2. Germline lookup yields CDR1 SGHVS and CDR2 FQNEAQ. V was pared by 8 bases and J by 4 bases, with 8 bases of the junction left unmatched. The length of the CDR3 is 15 residues. CDR3 sequence: CASSFLAGGADTQYF. DNA for the CDR3: TGTGCCAGCTCCTTTCTAGCGGGAGGTGCAGATACGCAGTATTTT.

This sequence joins TRBV12-5 and TRBJ2-3, with 7 bases lining up with TRBD2. CDR3 size: 14 residues. V dropped 3 bases and J dropped 0; count of bases not matched to a gene: 0. CDR1 is LGHNT, CDR2 FRNRAP, per germline. As DNA, the CDR3 is TGTGCTAGTGGTTTCGGGGGGAGCACAGATACGCAGTATTTT. Residues: CASGFGGSTDTQYF.

The CDR3 region has the DNA TGTGCCAGCAGGGCGGGTACCTACGAGCAGTACTTC. It translates to CASRAGTYEQYF. The gene calls are TRBV28 and TRBJ2-7; D might be TRBD2 (5 bases). Germline CDR1 reads MDHEN; CDR2 reads SYDVKM. The CDR3 totals 12 residues. V lost 6 bases and J 2 bases, leaving 8 bases between the germline ends.

The chain uses TRBV19 and TRBJ2-5; 11 positions match TRBD2. Germline CDR1 and CDR2: LNHDA and SQIVND (reference sequence). There are 16 residues in the CDR3. Trimming took 3 bases from V and 5 from J; bases not matched to a gene: 8. CDR3 DNA: TGTGCCAGTAGTATTGATAGCGGGAGGGCCAGTGAGACCCAGTACTTC. Its translation: CASSIDSGRASETQYF.

This clone has just a few counts. The chain is built from TRBV28 and TRBJ1-2, with a tentative D call TRBD1 (5 bases). There are 14 residues in the CDR3. CDR1 MDHEN and CDR2 SYDVKM come from the germline V gene. The germline V and J ends were trimmed by 5 bases and 6 bases, with 16 bases remaining between them. The CDR3 region is CASSPGGGRDGYTF. CDR3 nucleotides: TGTGCCAGCAGTCCCGGGGGGGGACGGGATGGCTACACCTTC.

In this sample, this clone turned up once. This CDR3 is CASAGAGNEKLFF. CDR3 nucleotide sequence: TGTGCCAGCGCCGGGGCAGGAAACGAAAAACTGTTTTTT. The chain is built from TRBV2 and TRBJ1-4, with D possibly TRBD1 on 5 matching bases. The CDR3 is made up of 13 amino acids. Germline V gene lookup returns CDR1 SNHLY and CDR2 FYNNEI. Deletions cut 8 bases from V and 8 bases from J, with 15 bases between. Based on the CDR3 plus reference TRBV2 and TRBJ1-4, the full variable domain is EPEVTQTPSHQVTQMGQEVILRCVPISNHLYFYWYRQILGQKVEFLVSFYNNEISEKSEIFDDQFSVERPDGSNFTLKIRSTKLEDSAMYFCASAGAGNEKLFFGSGTQLSVL.

This clone appeared once. The gene calls are TRBV5-4 and TRBJ2-7; 9 bases fit TRBD1. The trim removed 5 bases at V and 6 bases at J, leaving 12 bases unmatched. The CDR3 is 15 amino acids. CDR1 and CDR2 from the germline V gene are SGHNT and YYREEE (reference sequence). The CDR3 DNA follows: TGTGCCAGCAGACCTAATCCGGGACAGGGACCCGAGCAGTACTTC. Translating gives CASRPNPGQGPEQYF.

The chain has TRBV6-1 and TRBJ2-1; possibly TRBD1 for D (6 bases). The germline V gene encodes CDR1 MNHNS and CDR2 SASEGT. This CDR3 spans 15 amino acids. V was cut by 1 base and J by 1 base, with 8 bases left in between. The CDR3 loop is CASSEDRDSYNEQFF. The CDR3 nucleotides read TGTGCCAGCAGTGAAGACAGGGATTCCTACAATGAGCAGTTCTTC.

In this sample, this clone turned up a few times. The chain couples TRBV30 to TRBJ1-5; D is possibly TRBD1 (5 bases). The CDR3 consists of 13 residues. V was cut by 2 bases and J by 7 bases, with 12 bases left in between. In germline, CDR1 is GTSNPN, CDR2 SVGIG (reference sequence). In DNA, the CDR3 is TGTGCCTGGAGTCGGGGCAGTGGCCAGCCCCAGCATTTT. This gives the protein CAWSRGSGQPQHF.

The gene calls are TRBV6-2 or TRBV6-3 and TRBJ2-2; a possible D gene is TRBD2 (6 bases). V lost 5 bases to trimming and J lost 5 bases, with 15 bases between them. The germline V gene encodes CDR1 MNHEY and CDR2 SVGEGT. The CDR3 is 15 residues long. The CDR3 here is CASSDLRGSTGELFF. CDR3 coding DNA: TGTGCCAGCAGTGACCTCCGGGGGAGTACCGGGGAGCTGTTTTTT.

The count of this clone is one. The V call is TRBV5-5, the J call TRBJ1-5, with unresolved D. There are 15 residues in the CDR3. Trimming pared 2 bases from V and 9 bases from J, leaving 18 bases between. Germline lookup yields CDR1 SGHKS and CDR2 YYEKEE (reference sequence). The CDR3 nucleotides read TGTGCCAGCAGCTTAAATTCAGTCGAGGGAACGCCCCAGCATTTT. Its protein is CASSLNSVEGTPQHF.

The J gene is TRBJ2-1, the V gene TRBV5-6; TRBD1 matches 9 bases. Trimming took 7 bases from V and 8 from J; bases not matched to a gene: 13. Germline CDR1 reads SGHDT; CDR2 reads YYEEEE. This CDR3 has 15 amino acids. CDR3 in amino acids: CASVRPGQGKDEQFF. CDR3 sequence (DNA): TGTGCCAGCGTAAGACCGGGACAGGGAAAGGATGAGCAGTTCTTC.

The chain is built from TRBV7-3 and TRBJ2-3; D possibly corresponds to TRBD2 (5 bases). This CDR3 has 12 residues. V was clipped by 6 bases and J by 5 bases, with 9 bases between them. CDR1 is SGHTA and CDR2 is FQGTGA in the germline V gene. The CDR3 spells CASRQSGDTQYF. The CDR3 DNA follows: TGTGCCAGCAGACAGAGCGGAGATACGCAGTATTTT.

The chain links TRBV27 to TRBJ1-4, with 9 bases aligning to TRBD1. This CDR3 has 16 residues. Germline trimming cut 4 bases from V and 3 bases from J; bases unmatched to any gene: 6. Looked up from germline, CDR1 is MNHEY and CDR2 is SMNVEV (reference sequence). CDR3 sequence (DNA): TGTGCCAGCAGTTCCGGGACAGGGTTGGCTAATGAAAAACTGTTTTTT. As protein: CASSSGTGLANEKLFF.

This clone has only one observation. The chain recombines TRBV3-1 (or the pseudogene TRBV3-2) with TRBJ1-2; tentative D call: TRBD1 (5 bases). The CDR3 runs 18 residues. CDR1 and CDR2 (germline): LGHDT, YNNKEL (reference sequence). V was cut by 1 base and J by 7 bases, with 25 bases left in between. The CDR3 nucleotides are TGTGCCAGCAGCCAAGGATTTGATGGGGACTTTCGCCCCTTTGGCTACACCTTC. It is translated as CASSQGFDGDFRPFGYTF.

J is TRBJ1-5 and V is TRBV19; D ambiguous. CDR3 length: 15 residues. Germline CDR1 and CDR2: LNHDA and SQIVND (reference sequence). V lost 1 base to trimming and J lost 4 bases, with 11 bases between them. CDR3 amino acids: CASSIGGRKNQPQHF. Here the CDR3 DNA reads TGTGCCAGTAGTATAGGAGGCAGAAAAAATCAGCCCCAGCATTTT.